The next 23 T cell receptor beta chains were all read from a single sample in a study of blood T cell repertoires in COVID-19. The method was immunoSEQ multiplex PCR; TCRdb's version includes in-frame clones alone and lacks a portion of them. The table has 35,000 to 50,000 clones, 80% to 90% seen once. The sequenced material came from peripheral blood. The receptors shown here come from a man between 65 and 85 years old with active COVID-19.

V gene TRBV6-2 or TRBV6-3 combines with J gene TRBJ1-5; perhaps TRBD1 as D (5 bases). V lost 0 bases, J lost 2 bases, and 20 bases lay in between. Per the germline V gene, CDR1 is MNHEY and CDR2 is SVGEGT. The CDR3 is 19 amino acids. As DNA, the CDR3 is TGTGCCAGCAGTTACTCGATATACTTGGGAGGGGCGGGCAATCAGCCCCAGCATTTT. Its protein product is CASSYSIYLGGAGNQPQHF.

The CDR3 DNA follows: TGCGCCAGCAGCCAAGACAGGGGGCAGAACACCGGGGAGCTGTTTTTT. Its translation: CASSQDRGQNTGELFF. The chain has TRBV4-3 and TRBJ2-2; 8 nucleotides match TRBD1. Germline CDR1 LGHNA, CDR2 YSLEER. The CDR3 sequence is 16 residues long. The V segment lost 0 bases and the J segment 1 base; nucleotides outside the gene matches: 1.

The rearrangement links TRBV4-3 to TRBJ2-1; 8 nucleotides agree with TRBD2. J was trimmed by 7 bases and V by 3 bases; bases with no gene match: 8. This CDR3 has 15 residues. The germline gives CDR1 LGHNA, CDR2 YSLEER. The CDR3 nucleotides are TGCGCCAGCAGCCAGGATGCGGGGGGAGGTAATGAGCAGTTCTTC. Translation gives CASSQDAGGGNEQFF.

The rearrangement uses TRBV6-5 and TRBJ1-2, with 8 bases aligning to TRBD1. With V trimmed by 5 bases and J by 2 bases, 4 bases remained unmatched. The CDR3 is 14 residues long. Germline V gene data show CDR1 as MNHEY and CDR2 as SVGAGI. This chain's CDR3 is CASSRTGTNYGYTF. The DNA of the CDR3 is TGTGCCAGCAGTCGGACAGGGACCAACTATGGCTACACCTTC.

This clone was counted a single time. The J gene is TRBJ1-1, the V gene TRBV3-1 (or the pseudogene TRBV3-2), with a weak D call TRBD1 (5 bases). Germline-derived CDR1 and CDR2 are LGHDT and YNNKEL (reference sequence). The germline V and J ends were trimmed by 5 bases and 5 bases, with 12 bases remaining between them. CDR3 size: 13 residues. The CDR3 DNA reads TGTGCCAGCAGCAGGGGTATGTGGACTGAAGCTTTCTTT. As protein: CASSRGMWTEAFF.

CDR3 in amino acids: CASSYPDRGRNTGELFF. CDR3 bases: TGTGCCAGCAGTTACCCCGACAGGGGGAGGAACACCGGGGAGCTGTTTTTT. The rearrangement uses TRBV6-2 or TRBV6-3 and TRBJ2-2; 9 bases line up with TRBD1. V shed 2 bases, J shed 1 base, and the junction held 5 bases outside the gene matches. The CDR3 sequence is 17 residues long. Germline V gene sequence: CDR1 MNHEY, CDR2 SVGEGT.

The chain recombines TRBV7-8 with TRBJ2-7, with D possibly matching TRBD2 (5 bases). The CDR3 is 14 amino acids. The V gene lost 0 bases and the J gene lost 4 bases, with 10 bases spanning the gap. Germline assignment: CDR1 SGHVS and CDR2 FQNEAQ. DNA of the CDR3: TGTGCCAGCAGCTTAGCCGGGGTTGCGTACGAGCAGTACTTC. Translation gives CASSLAGVAYEQYF.

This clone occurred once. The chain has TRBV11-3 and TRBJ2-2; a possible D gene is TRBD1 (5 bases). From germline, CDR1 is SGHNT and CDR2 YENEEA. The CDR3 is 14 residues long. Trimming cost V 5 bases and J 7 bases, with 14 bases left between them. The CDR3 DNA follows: TGTGCCAGCAGCAAAAATAGGGGTGGCGGGGAGCTGTTTTTT. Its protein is CASSKNRGGGELFF.

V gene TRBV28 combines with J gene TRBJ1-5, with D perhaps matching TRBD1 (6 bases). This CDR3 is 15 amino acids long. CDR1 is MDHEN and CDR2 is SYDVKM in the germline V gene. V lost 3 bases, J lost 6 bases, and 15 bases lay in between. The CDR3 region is CASSLAGEMGQPQHF. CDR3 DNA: TGTGCCAGCAGTTTGGCAGGGGAGATGGGTCAGCCCCAGCATTTT.

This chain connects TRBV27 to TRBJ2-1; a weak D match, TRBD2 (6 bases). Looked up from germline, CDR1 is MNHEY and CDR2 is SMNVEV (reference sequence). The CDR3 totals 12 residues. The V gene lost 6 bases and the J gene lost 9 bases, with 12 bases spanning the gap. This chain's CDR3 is CASRIIGGEQFF. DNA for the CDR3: TGTGCCAGCAGGATTATCGGGGGTGAGCAGTTCTTC.

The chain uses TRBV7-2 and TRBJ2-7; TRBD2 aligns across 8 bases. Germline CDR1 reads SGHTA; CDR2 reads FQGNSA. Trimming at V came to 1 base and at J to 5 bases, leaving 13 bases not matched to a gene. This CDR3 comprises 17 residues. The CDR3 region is CASSLGRGRGGLDEQYF. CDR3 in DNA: TGTGCCAGCAGCTTAGGACGTGGACGGGGGGGCCTCGACGAGCAGTACTTC. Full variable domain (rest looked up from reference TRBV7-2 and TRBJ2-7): GAGVSQSPSNKVTEKGKDVELRCDPISGHTALYWYRQSLGQGLEFLIYFQGNSAPDKSGLPSDRFSAERTGGSVSTLTIQRTQQEDSAVYLCASSLGRGRGGLDEQYFGPGTRLTVT.

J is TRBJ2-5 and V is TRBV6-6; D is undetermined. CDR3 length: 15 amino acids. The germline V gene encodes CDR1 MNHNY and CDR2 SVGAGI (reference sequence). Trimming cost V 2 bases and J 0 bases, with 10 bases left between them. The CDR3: CASSYIGRYQETQYF. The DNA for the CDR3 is TGTGCCAGCAGTTACATAGGCAGGTACCAAGAGACCCAGTACTTC.

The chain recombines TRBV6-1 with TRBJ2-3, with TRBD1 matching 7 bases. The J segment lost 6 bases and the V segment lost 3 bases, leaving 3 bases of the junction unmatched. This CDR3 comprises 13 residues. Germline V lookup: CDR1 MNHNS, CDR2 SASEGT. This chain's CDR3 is CASSDTQGDTQYF. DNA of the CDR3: TGTGCCAGCAGTGACACACAGGGGGATACGCAGTATTTT.

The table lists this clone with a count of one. The CDR3 region is CASSPTSSANSPLHF. CDR3 in DNA: TGTGCCAGCAGCCCCACTTCGTCTGCTAATTCACCCCTCCACTTT. The chain has TRBV6-5 and TRBJ1-6; D ambiguous. Germline loops: CDR1 MNHEY, CDR2 SVGAGI. The CDR3 spans 15 residues. The germline V and J ends were trimmed by 6 bases and 6 bases, with 15 bases remaining between them.

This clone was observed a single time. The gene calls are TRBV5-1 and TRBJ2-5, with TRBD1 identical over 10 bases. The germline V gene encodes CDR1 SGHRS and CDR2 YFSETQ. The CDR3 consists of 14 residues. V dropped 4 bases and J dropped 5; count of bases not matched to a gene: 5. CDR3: CASSADRGHETQYF. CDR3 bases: TGCGCCAGCAGCGCCGACAGGGGGCACGAGACCCAGTACTTC.

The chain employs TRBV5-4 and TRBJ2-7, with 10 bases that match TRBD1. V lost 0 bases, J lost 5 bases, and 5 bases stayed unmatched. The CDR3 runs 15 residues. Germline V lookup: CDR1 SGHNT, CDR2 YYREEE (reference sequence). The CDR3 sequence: CASSLEETGGNEQYF. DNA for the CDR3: TGTGCCAGCAGCTTGGAGGAGACAGGGGGCAACGAGCAGTACTTC.

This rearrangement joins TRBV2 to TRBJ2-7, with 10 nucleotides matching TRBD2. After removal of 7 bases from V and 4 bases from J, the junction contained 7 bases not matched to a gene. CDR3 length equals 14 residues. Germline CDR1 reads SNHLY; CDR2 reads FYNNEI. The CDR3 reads CASMRSGGAYEQYF. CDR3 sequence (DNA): TGTGCCAGCATGCGAAGCGGGGGGGCTTACGAGCAGTACTTC.

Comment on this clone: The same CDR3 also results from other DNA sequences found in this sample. The CDR3 is CSVGTAYEQYF. CDR3 bases: TGCAGCGTTGGTACAGCCTACGAGCAGTACTTC. The rearrangement links TRBV29-1 to TRBJ2-7, with unresolved D. Germline CDR1 reads SQVTM; CDR2 reads ANQGSEA. The ends were cut back, 4 bases at V and 2 bases at J, with 6 bases in the middle. The CDR3 has 11 amino acids.

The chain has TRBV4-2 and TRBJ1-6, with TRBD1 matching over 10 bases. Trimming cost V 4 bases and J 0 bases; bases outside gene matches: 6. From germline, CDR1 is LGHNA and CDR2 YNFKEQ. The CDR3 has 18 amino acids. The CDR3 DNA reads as TGTGCCAGCAGCCCACGGGACAGGGGAAGCTCCTATAATTCACCCCTCCACTTT. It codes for CASSPRDRGSSYNSPLHF.

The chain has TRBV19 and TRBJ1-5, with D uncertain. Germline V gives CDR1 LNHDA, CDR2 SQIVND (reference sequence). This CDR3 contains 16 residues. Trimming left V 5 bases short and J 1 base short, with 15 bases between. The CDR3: CASSRGGLKSNQPQHF. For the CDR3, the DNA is TGTGCCAGTAGTCGGGGTGGACTTAAGAGCAATCAGCCCCAGCATTTT.

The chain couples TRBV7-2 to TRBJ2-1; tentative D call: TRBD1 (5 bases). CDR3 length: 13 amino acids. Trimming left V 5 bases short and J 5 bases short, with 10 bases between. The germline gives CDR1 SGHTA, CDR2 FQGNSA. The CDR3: CASSTGFDNEQFF. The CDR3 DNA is TGTGCCAGCAGCACAGGTTTCGACAATGAGCAGTTCTTC.

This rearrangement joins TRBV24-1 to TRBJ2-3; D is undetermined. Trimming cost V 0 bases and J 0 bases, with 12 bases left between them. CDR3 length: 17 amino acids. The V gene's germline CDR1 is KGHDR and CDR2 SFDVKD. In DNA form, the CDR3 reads TGTGCCACCAGTGATTTGGTCGAGGCCTTTAGCACAGATACGCAGTATTTT. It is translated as CATSDLVEAFSTDTQYF.

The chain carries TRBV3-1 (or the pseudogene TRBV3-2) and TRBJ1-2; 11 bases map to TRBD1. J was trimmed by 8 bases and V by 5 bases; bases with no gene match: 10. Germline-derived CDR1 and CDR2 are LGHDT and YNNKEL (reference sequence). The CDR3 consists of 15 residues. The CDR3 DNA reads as TGTGCCAGCAGCTTACCCGGGACAGGGGGGCGGGGCTACACCTTC. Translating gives CASSLPGTGGRGYTF.